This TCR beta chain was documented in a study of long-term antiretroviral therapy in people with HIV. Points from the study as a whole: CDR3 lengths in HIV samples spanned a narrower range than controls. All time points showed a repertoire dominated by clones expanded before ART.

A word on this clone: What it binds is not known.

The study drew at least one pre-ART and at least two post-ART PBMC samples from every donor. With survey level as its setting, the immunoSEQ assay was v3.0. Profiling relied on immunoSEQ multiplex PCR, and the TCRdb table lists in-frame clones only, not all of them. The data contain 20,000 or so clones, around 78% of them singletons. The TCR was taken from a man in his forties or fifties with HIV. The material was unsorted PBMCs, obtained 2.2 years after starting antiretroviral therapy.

CDR3 residues: CASSFGPRPYYGYTF. CDR3 in DNA: TGTGCCAGCAGCTTTGGACCAAGGCCGTACTATGGCTACACCTTC. V gene TRBV5-6 combines with J gene TRBJ1-2; D is unresolved. V was shortened by 2 bases and J by 3 bases, with 14 bases between the two germline ends. This CDR3 is 15 amino acids long. Germline assignment: CDR1 SGHDT and CDR2 YYEEEE.